This T cell receptor (beta chain) is from a study of T cell responses to AZD1222 COVID-19 vaccine. Study results and caveats: Repertoire sampling was restricted to post-peak T cell response timepoints. It should be noted that donors were predominantly white British and more often female, and clonal diversity was possibly underestimated.

With regard to this clone: The antigen is unknown.

V dropped 6 bases and J dropped 6 bases, with 11 bases sitting between them. The germline V gene encodes CDR1 LNHDA and CDR2 SQIVND (reference sequence). This CDR3 contains 13 residues. Assay: immunoSEQ multiplex PCR; the TCRdb copy retains only in-frame clones and omits some. The sample consists of about 140,000 clones, around 90% of them appearing once. The sequence came from an adult who received the MenACWY meningococcal vaccine as a control. The chain combines TRBV19 with TRBJ2-2, with D perhaps assigned TRBD1 or TRBD2 (5 bases each). This material consisted of peripheral blood, taken 28 days after the second dose of the MenACWY control vaccine. CDR3 residues: CASRTGTPGELFF. In DNA form, the CDR3 reads TGTGCCAGTAGAACCGGGACCCCCGGGGAGCTGTTTTTT.